This TCR beta chain originates from a study of blood T cell repertoires in COVID-19. Study summary: Material from acute and convalescent COVID-19 was sourced from the United States, Italy and Spain. T cells, B-cell-depleted T cells, or PBMCs provided the cDNA or gDNA that served as material.

Per the study methods: The assay estimated nucleated cells by amplifying reference gene primers. Assay: immunoSEQ multiplex PCR; the TCRdb copy retains only in-frame clones and omits some. The V and J calls and clone size come from that table; D and trimming were worked out from the DNA. The sample comprises roughly 110,000 clones, approximately 80% of which are singletons, and under 8% rests with the top ten. While infection was still active, Seattle patients were enrolled and then followed longitudinally. Sequencing input: peripheral blood. The clonotype was recovered from a man at least 80 years old with COVID-19, enrolled during active disease.

CDR3 region: CASSLGLRQGLGETQYF. Here the CDR3 DNA reads TGCGCCAGCAGCTTGGGCCTCCGACAGGGCCTAGGGGAGACCCAGTACTTC. The rearrangement links TRBV5-1 to TRBJ2-5; 7 bases map to TRBD1. Unmatched junction bases numbered 13, after V lost 0 bases and J lost 5 bases. Germline CDR1 and CDR2: SGHRS and YFSETQ. The CDR3 totals 17 residues.